This TCR beta chain was observed in a study of blood T cell repertoires in COVID-19. Methods used by the authors: Amplifying reference gene primers gave estimates of nucleated cell counts. The protocol was immunoSEQ multiplex PCR, while the TCRdb copy is restricted to in-frame clones and leaves out a portion. That table furnishes V, J and clone size, whereas the DNA furnished D and trimming. The sample has around 170,000 clones; about 85% are singletons. The CDR3 covers 13 residues. The germline gives CDR1 MGHDK, CDR2 SYGVNS. Trimming took 6 bases from V and 6 from J, leaving 11 bases between them. This TCR was recovered from a man aged 60 to 69 with acute or convalescent COVID-19. The chain has TRBV25-1 and TRBJ2-2; D might be TRBD1 (5 bases). Sample: peripheral blood. The CDR3 reads CASSVGAAGELFF. The CDR3 coding sequence is TGTGCCAGCAGCGTTGGGGCAGCCGGGGAGCTGTTTTTT.